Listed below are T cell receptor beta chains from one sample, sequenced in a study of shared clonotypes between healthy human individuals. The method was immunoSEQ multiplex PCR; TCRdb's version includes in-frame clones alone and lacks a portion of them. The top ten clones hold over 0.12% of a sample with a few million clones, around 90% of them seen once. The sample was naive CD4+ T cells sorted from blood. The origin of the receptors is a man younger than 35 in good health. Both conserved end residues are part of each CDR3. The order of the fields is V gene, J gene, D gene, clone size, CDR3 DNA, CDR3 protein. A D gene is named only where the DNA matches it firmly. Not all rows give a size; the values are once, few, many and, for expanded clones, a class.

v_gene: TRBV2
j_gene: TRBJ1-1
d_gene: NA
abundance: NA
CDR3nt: TGTGCCAGCACCGCGAACACTGAAGCTTTCTTT
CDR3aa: CASTANTEAFF

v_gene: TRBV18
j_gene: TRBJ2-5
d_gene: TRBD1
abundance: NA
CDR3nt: TGTGCCAGCTCACCACGCCCAAACGCAGGGGGCCGGGGGGAGACCCAGTACTTC
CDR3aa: CASSPRPNAGGRGETQYF

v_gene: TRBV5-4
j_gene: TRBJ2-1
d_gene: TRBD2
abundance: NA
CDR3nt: TGTGCCAGCAGCAAGAGGACTAGCGGGATCCAGAATGAGCAGTTCTTC
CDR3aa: CASSKRTSGIQNEQFF

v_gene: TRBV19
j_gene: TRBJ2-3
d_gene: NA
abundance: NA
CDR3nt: TGTGCCAGTAGTTTTGGGGCAGGGGAAGTTACGCAGTATTTT
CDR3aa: CASSFGAGEVTQYF

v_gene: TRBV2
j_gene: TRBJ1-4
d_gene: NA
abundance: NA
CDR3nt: TGTGCCAGCAGTGAAGCAGGGTTACTGTTTTTT
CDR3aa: CASSEAGLLFF

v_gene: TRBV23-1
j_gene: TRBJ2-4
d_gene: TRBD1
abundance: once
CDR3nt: TGCGCCAGCAGTCAACCGACGGACAGGGAGGTTAGGAACATTCAGTACTTC
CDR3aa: CASSQPTDREVRNIQYF

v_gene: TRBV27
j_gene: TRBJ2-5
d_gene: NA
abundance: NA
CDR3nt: TGTGCCAGCAGTTTATTATCCCAGGGCCTGAGGGCGACCCAGTACTTC
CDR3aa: CASSLLSQGLRATQYF

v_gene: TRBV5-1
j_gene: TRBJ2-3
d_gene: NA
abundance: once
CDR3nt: TGCGCCAGCAGCTGGTGGCGGGGCACAGATACGCAGTATTTT
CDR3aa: CASSWWRGTDTQYF

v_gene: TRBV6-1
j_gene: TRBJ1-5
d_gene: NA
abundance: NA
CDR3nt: TGTGCCAGCAGTGCCGAGGGGCCTAATCAGCCCCAGCATTTT
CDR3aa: CASSAEGPNQPQHF

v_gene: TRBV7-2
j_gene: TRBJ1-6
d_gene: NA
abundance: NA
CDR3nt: TGTGCCAGCAGCTTAGCATATGGGATCTCCTATAATTCACCCCTCCACTTT
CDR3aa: CASSLAYGISYNSPLHF

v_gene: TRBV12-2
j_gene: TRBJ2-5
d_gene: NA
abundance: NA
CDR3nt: TGTGCAAGATTTAAGCAACAAGAGACCCAGTACTTC
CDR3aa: CARFKQQETQYF

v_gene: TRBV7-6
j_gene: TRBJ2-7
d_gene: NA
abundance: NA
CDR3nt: TGTGCCAGCAGCTTAGAGGGGTGGTGGTCTTACGAGCAGTACTTC
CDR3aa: CASSLEGWWSYEQYF

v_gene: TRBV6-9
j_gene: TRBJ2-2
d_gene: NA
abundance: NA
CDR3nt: TGTGCCAGCAGTTATCCACGGACGGCGAGGACCGGGGAGCTGTTTTTT
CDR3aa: CASSYPRTARTGELFF

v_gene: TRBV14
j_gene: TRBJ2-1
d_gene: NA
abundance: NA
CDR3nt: TGTGCCAGCAGCCAGGGGGTCGTTTACAATGAGCAGTTCTTC
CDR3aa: CASSQGVVYNEQFF

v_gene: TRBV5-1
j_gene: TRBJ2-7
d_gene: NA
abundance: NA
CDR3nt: TGCGCCAGCAGCTTGGCAGGTTTTGAGGGCTACGAGCAGTACTTC
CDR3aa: CASSLAGFEGYEQYF

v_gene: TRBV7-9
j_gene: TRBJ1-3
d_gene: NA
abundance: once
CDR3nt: TGTGCCAGCAGCTTAGCACGGGGTACCTCTGGAAACACCATATATTTT
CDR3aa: CASSLARGTSGNTIYF

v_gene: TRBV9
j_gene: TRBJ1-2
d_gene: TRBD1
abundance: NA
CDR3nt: TGTGCCACCCCCATTTGGGACAGGATTGACTATGGCTACACCTTC
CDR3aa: CATPIWDRIDYGYTF

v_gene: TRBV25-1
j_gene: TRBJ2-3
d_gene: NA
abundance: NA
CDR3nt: TGTGCCAGCAGTGATATCCCGCCCCCCACAGATACGCAGTATTTT
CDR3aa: CASSDIPPPTDTQYF

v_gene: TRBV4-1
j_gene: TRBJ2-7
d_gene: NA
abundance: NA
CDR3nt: TGCGCCAGCAGCCAAGTTGGGGAACGACACGAGCAGTACTTC
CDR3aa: CASSQVGERHEQYF

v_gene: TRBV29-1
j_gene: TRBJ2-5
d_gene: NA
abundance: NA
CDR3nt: TGCAGCGCTTCAGGGCTTTGGGAGACCCAGTACTTC
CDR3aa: CSASGLWETQYF

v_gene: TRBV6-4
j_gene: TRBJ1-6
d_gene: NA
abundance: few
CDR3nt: TGTGCCAGCAGTGACTCAGGGTATTCACCCCTCCACTTT
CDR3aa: CASSDSGYSPLHF

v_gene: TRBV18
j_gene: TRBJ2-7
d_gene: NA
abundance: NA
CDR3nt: TGTGCCAGCTCACCACCGAGGGGCTACGAGCAGTACTTC
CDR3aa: CASSPPRGYEQYF

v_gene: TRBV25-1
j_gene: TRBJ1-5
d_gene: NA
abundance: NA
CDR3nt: TGTGCCAGCAGTGAATCATCTGGGATTCAGCCCCAGCATTTT
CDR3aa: CASSESSGIQPQHF

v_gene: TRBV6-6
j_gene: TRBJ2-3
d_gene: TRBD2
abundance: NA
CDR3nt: TGTGCCAGCAGTCCGCTAGCGGGAAAGACAGATACGCAGTATTTT
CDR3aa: CASSPLAGKTDTQYF

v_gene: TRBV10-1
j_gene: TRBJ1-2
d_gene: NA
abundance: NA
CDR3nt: TGCGCCAGCAGTGAGTACACAGGGTCCTTTGGCTACACCTTC
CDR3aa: CASSEYTGSFGYTF

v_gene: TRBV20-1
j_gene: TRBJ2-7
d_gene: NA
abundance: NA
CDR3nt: TGCAGTGCTAGATACAGTTACGAGCAGTACTTC
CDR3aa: CSARYSYEQYF

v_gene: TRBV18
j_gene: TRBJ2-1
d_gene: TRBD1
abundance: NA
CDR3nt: TGTGCCAGCACCACAAGACAGGGAACCCCCTACAATGAGCAGTTCTTC
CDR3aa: CASTTRQGTPYNEQFF

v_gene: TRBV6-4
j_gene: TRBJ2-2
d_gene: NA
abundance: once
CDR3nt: TGTGCCAGCAGAAACGGAGCGAACACCGGGGAGCTGTTTTTT
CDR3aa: CASRNGANTGELFF

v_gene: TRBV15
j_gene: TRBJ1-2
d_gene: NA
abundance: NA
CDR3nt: TGTGCCACCAGCAGAGAATCTGGGGGGAAGAACTATGGCTACACCTTC
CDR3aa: CATSRESGGKNYGYTF

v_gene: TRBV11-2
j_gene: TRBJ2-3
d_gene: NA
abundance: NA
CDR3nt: TGTGCCAGCAGCTTTGTCCAGGGGACTTTCACAGATACGCAGTATTTT
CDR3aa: CASSFVQGTFTDTQYF

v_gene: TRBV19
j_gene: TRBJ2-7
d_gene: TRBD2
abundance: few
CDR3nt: TGTGCCAGTAGTATTGGACTAGCGGGAGCCTACGAGCAGTACTTC
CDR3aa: CASSIGLAGAYEQYF

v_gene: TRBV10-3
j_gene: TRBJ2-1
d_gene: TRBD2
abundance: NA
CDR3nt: TGTGCCATCGGACAGGGGGGGACTAGCGGGAGGTCTAAGAATGAGCAGTTCTTC
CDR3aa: CAIGQGGTSGRSKNEQFF

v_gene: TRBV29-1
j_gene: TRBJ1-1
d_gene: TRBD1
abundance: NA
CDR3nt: TGCAGCGCGGGGGGACAGGGGAGGACTGAAGCTTTCTTT
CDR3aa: CSAGGQGRTEAFF

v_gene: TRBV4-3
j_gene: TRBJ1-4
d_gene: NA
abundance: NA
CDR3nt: TGCGCCAGCAGCCAAACATTCATTAATGAAAAACTGTTTTTT
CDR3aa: CASSQTFINEKLFF

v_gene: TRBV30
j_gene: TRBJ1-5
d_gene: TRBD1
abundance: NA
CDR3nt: TGTGCCTGGAGTGTAGCAGGGACAGTCAATCAGCCCCAGCATTTT
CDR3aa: CAWSVAGTVNQPQHF

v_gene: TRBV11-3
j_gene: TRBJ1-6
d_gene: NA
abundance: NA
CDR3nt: TGTGCCAGCGCGGAAGACAGGACTTCACCCCTCCACTTT
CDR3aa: CASAEDRTSPLHF

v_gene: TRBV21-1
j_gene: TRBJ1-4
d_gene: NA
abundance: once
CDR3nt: TGTGCCAGCAGCAAAAGGTGGAGGGGCCCGCGTGAAAAACTGTTTTTT
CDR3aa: CASSKRWRGPREKLFF

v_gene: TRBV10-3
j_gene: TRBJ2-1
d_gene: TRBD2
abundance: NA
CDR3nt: TGTGCCATCAGTGAGTCGGGCGGGGGGGCCGGTCAGTTCTTC
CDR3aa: CAISESGGGAGQFF

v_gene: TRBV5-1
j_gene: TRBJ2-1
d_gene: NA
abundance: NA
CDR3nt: TGCGCCAGCGCCGAGGGTGGTTCCTACAATGAGCAGTTCTTC
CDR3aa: CASAEGGSYNEQFF

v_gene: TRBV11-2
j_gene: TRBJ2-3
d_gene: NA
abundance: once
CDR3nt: TGTGCCAGCAGCGCAGCTGTGTTGTCAGATACGCAGTATTTT
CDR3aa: CASSAAVLSDTQYF

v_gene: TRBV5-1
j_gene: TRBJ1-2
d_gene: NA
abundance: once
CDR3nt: TGCGCCAGCAGCTTGGAAGGCTCAGGCTATGGCTACACCTTC
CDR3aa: CASSLEGSGYGYTF

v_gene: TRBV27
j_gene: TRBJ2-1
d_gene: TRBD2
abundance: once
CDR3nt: TGTGCCAGCAGTCCCGGGACTAGCGGGAGGGCAGTCGGGAATGAGCAGTTCTTC
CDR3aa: CASSPGTSGRAVGNEQFF

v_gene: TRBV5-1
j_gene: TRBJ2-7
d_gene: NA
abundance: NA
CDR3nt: TGCGCCAGCAGCTTGCCACAGGACGGGTCCTACGAGCAGTACTTC
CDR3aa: CASSLPQDGSYEQYF

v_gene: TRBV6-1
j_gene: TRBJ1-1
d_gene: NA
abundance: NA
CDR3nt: TGTGCCAGCATCGAAACAGGGATAGGTACTGAAGCTTTCTTT
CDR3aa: CASIETGIGTEAFF

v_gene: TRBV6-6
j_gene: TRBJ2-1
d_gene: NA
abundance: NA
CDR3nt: TGTGCCAGCACGGGCCGCGCGAATGAGCAGTTCTTC
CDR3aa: CASTGRANEQFF

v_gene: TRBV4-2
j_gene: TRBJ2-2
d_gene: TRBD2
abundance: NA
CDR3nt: TGTGCCAGCAGCCAAGACGGGGGGTCGAACACCGGGGAGCTGTTTTTT
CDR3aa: CASSQDGGSNTGELFF

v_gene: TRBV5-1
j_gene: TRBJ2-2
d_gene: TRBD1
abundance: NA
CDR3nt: TGCGCCAGCAGCTCGGGACAGGCGGCCGGGGAGCTGTTTTTT
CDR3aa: CASSSGQAAGELFF

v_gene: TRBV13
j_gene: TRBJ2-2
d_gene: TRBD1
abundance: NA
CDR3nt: TGTGCCAGCAGCCGGACAGGGGGGACCGGGGAGCTGTTTTTT
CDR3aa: CASSRTGGTGELFF

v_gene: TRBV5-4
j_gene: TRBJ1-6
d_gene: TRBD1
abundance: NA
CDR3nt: TGTGCCAGCAGTTCCGACGGGGACAGGGCACACTCACCCCTCCACTTT
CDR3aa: CASSSDGDRAHSPLHF

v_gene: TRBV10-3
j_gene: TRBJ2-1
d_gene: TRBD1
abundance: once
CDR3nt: TGTGCCATCAGGACAGGGAATGAGCAGTTCTTC
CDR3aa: CAIRTGNEQFF

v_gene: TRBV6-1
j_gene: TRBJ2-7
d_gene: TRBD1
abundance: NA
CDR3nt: TGTGCCAGCAGCCGGGACAGAGACTCCTACGAGCAGTACTTC
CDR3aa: CASSRDRDSYEQYF

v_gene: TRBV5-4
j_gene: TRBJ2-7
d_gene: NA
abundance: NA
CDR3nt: TGTGCCAGCAGCTTGGGTGACAGGAAGAACGAGCAGTACTTC
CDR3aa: CASSLGDRKNEQYF

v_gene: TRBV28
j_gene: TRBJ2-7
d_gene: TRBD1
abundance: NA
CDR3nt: TGTGCCAGCAGTTTACGACAGGGGGTTTCCTACGAGCAGTACTTC
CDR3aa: CASSLRQGVSYEQYF

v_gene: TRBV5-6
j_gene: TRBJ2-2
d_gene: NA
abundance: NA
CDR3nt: TGTGCCAGCACCCTCCTGCTGACCGGGGAGCTGTTTTTT
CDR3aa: CASTLLLTGELFF

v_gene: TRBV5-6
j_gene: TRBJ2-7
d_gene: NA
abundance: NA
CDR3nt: TGTGCCAGCAGAAACCAGGGGTCCCCCTACGAGCAGTACTTC
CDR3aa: CASRNQGSPYEQYF

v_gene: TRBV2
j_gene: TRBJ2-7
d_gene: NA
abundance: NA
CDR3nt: TGTGCCAGCCGGACGGACACCTACGAGCAGTACTTC
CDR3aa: CASRTDTYEQYF

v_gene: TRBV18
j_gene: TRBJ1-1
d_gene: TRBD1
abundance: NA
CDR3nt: TGTGCCAGCGCCCATTCGACAGGGGGCGGTACTGAAGCTTTCTTT
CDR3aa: CASAHSTGGGTEAFF

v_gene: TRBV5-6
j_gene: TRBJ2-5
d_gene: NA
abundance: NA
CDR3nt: TGTGCCAGCAGCCCGTCCGGGAAGCTACAAGAGACCCAGTACTTC
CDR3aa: CASSPSGKLQETQYF

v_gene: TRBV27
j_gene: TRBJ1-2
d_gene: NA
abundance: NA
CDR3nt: TGTGCCAGCAGTTTATGGGGGGGAGGTGGCTACACCTTC
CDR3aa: CASSLWGGGGYTF

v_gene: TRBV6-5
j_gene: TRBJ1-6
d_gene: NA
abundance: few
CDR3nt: TGTGCCAGCAAACAGGGAAATTCACCCCTCCACTTT
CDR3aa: CASKQGNSPLHF